One and the same sample provided the 3 T cell receptor beta chains below, sequenced in a study of T cells expressing NK-cell markers. TCRdb reprocessed the 5' RACE reads and reports one entry per CDR3 protein, with no DNA. The table for this sample gives over 350,000 distinct CDR3 sequences. The sequenced material came from blood T cells: a sorted CD56 or NKG2C T cell subset, CD4+ or CD8+ T cells, or bulk PBMC T cells (not recorded which). All receptors come from a woman aged 45-60 years in good health.

The chain employs TRBV20-1 and TRBJ1-1; TCRdb gives TRBD1 as the D gene, but with no DNA this cannot be confirmed. This CDR3 has 13 amino acids. The germline CDR1 and CDR2 sequences are DFQATT and SNEGSKA (reference sequence). This chain's CDR3 is CSATPGLNTEAFF.

This sequence joins TRBV14 and TRBJ2-5. CDR3 length: 15 amino acids. CDR1 is SGHDN, CDR2 FVKESK, per germline. CDR3 sequence: CASSQLQTAQETQYF.

This sequence joins TRBV12-3 or TRBV12-4 and TRBJ1-2; TCRdb's assignment of TRBD1 cannot be checked, as there is no DNA. The length of the CDR3 is 14 residues. This chain's CDR3 is CASSLWPIQGGYTF.